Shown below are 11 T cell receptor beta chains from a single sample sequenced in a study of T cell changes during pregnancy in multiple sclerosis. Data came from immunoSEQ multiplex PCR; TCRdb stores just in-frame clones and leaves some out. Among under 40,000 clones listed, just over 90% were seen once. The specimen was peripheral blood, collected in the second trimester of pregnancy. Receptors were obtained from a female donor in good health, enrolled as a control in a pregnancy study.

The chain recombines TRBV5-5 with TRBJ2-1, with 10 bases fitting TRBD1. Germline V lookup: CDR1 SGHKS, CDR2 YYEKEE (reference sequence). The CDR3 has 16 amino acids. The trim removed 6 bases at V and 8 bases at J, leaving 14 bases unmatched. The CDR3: CASTPSGTGATHEQFF. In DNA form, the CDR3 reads TGTGCCAGCACCCCCTCCGGGACAGGGGCCACGCATGAGCAGTTCTTC.

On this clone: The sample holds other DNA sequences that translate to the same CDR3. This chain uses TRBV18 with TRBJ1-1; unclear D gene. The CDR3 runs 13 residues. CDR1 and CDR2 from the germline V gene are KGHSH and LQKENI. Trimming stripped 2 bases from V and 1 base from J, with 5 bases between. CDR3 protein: CASSPTGNTEAFF. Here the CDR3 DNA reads TGTGCCAGCTCACCAACGGGGAACACTGAAGCTTTCTTT.

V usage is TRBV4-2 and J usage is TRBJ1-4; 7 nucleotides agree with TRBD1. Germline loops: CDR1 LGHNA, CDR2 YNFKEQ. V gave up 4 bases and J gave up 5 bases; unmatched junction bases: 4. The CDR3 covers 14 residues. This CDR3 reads CASSPETGNEKLFF. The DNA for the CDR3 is TGTGCCAGCAGCCCCGAGACAGGGAATGAAAAACTGTTTTTT.

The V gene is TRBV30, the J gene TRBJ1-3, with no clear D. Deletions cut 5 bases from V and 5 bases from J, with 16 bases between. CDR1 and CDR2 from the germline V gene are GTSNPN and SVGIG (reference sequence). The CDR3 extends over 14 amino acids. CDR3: CAWGGLTSRNTIYF. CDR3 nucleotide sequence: TGTGCCTGGGGAGGGCTGACAAGCAGAAACACCATATATTTT.

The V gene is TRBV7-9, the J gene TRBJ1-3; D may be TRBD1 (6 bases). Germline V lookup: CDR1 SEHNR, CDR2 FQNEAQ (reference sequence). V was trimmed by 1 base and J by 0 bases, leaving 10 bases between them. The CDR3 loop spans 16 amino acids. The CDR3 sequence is CASSLEGGSSGNTIYF. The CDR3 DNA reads TGTGCCAGCAGCTTAGAAGGGGGTAGCTCTGGAAACACCATATATTTT.

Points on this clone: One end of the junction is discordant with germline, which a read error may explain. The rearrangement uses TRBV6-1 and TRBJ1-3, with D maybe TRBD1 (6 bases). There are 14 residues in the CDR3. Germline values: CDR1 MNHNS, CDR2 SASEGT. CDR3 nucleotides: TGTGCCAGCCGTGACAGGTACTCTGAAAACACCATATATTTT. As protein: CASRDRYSENTIYF.

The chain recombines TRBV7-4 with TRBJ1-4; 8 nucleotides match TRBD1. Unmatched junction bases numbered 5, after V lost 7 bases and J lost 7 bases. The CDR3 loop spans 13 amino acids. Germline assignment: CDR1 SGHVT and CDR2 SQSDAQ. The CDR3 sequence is CASTLTGGEKLFF. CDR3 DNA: TGTGCCAGCACCCTTACAGGGGGTGAAAAACTGTTTTTT.

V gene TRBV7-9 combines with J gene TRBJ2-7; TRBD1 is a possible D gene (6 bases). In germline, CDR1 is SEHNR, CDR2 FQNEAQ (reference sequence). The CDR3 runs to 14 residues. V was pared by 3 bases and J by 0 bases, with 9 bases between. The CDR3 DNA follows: TGTGCCAGCAGCTTGGTGACAGGCTCCTACGAGCAGTACTTC. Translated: CASSLVTGSYEQYF.

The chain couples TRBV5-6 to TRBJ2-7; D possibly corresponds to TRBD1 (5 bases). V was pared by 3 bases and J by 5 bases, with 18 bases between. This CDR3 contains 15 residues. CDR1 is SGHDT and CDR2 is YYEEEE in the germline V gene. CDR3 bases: TGTGCCAGCAGCTGGGGCCCTAGGAGTGGAAACGAGCAGTACTTC. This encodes CASSWGPRSGNEQYF.

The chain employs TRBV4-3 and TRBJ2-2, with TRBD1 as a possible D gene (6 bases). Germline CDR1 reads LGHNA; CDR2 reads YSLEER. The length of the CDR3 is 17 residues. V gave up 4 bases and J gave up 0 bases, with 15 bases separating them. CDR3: CASSPNPGTSNTGELFF. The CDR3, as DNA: TGCGCCAGCAGCCCCAACCCCGGGACATCGAACACCGGGGAGCTGTTTTTT.

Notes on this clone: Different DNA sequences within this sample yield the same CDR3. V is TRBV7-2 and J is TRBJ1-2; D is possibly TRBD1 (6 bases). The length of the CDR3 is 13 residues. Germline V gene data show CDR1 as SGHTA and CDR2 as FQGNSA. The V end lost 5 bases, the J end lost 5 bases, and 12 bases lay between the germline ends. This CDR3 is CASSETGSYGYTF. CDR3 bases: TGTGCCAGCAGCGAAACAGGGTCTTATGGCTACACCTTC.